This T cell receptor (beta chain) emerged from a study of T cell repertoires in cytomegalovirus infection. In the study overall: CMV infection plus the matching HLA type was flagged by public TCR beta signatures. Study observations and caveats: Dominant in the ex vivo response were TCR beta clonotypes restricted by HLA-C and specific for CMV.

The CDR3 is 16 amino acids. Germline V gene lookup returns CDR1 SGHTA and CDR2 FQGNSA. The V end was cut by 0 bases, the J end by 0 bases, with 12 bases between. The table lists this clonotype with many counts. The antigen is unknown. TCRdb used MiXCR to reprocess the reads, holding one entry per CDR3 protein. This sample has around 440,000 distinct CDR3 sequences, with over 9% found just once. This receptor was taken from a human donor in good health (CMV status not recorded). Some clones in this sample may be carry-over from other donors' samples. The sequencing sample was made of PBMCs. V usage is TRBV7-2 and J usage is TRBJ2-7; D is ambiguous. CDR3 nucleotide sequence: TGTGCCAGCAGCTTAGCGGAGACGCGGAGCTCCTACGAGCAGTACTTC. Encoded protein: CASSLAETRSSYEQYF.